The 10 T cell receptor beta chains presented below share a single source sample, sequenced in a study of monozygotic twins with inflammatory bowel disease. TCRdb re-called the 5' RACE reads and catalogs CDR3 proteins one per entry, DNA excluded. This table holds around 410,000 distinct CDR3 sequences. The sequencing sample was made of blood. Receptors were obtained from a human donor with ulcerative colitis or Crohn's disease, or a healthy co-twin of an affected twin (not recorded which).

The chain carries TRBV9 and TRBJ2-7; there is no DNA to check the TCRdb D call of TRBD2. Germline assignment: CDR1 SGDLS and CDR2 YYNGEE. The CDR3 is 13 amino acids. CDR3 residues: CASSVGGSHEQYF. Filled out from reference TRBV9 and TRBJ2-7, the complete variable domain reads DSGVTQTPKHLITATGQRVTLRCSPRSGDLSVYWYQQSLDQGLQFLIQYYNGEERAKGNILERFSAQQFPDLHSELNLSSLELGDSALYFCASSVGGSHEQYFGPGTRLTVT.

This rearrangement joins TRBV9 to TRBJ1-2; TCRdb's D call, TRBD1, is unchecked because there is no DNA. Germline CDR1 is SGDLS and CDR2 is YYNGEE. The CDR3 runs 15 residues. CDR3 in amino acids: CASSPTGSPDYGYTF. Supplemented by reference TRBV9 and TRBJ1-2, the full variable domain reads DSGVTQTPKHLITATGQRVTLRCSPRSGDLSVYWYQQSLDQGLQFLIQYYNGEERAKGNILERFSAQQFPDLHSELNLSSLELGDSALYFCASSPTGSPDYGYTFGSGTRLTVV.

CDR3 protein: CASSLRPRGEDTEAFF. V and J are TRBV7-9 and TRBJ1-1. This CDR3 spans 16 amino acids. Per germline, CDR1 SEHNR and CDR2 FQNEAQ (reference sequence).

The V and J genes are TRBV6-5 and TRBJ1-2; the D gene TCRdb calls, TRBD1, cannot be checked with no DNA. CDR3 length: 15 amino acids. CDR1 is MNHEY and CDR2 is SVGAGI in the germline V gene. CDR3 loop: CASSSYPQGNYGYTF.

This rearrangement joins TRBV3-1 to TRBJ1-5; TCRdb names TRBD1, which stays unverified in the absence of DNA. Looked up from germline, CDR1 is LGHDT and CDR2 is YNNKEL (reference sequence). The CDR3 loop spans 15 amino acids. This CDR3 reads CASSQEMDGDQPQHF. The full variable domain, in which reference TRBV3-1 and TRBJ1-5 provide the parts outside the CDR3, is DTAVSQTPKYLVTQMGNDKSIKCEQNLGHDTMYWYKQDSKKFLKIMFSYNNKELIINETVPNRFSPKSPDKAHLNLHINSLELGDSAVYFCASSQEMDGDQPQHFGDGTRLSIL.

The chain employs TRBV20-1 and TRBJ2-3; TCRdb reports TRBD2, a call that lacks DNA to check it against. The germline V gene encodes CDR1 DFQATT and CDR2 SNEGSKA (reference sequence). This CDR3 contains 15 residues. CDR3 in amino acids: CSAKQDPAGTDTQYF.

The chain employs TRBV28 and TRBJ2-5; the D call of TRBD1 rests on TCRdb alone, since no DNA is present to check it. Germline values: CDR1 MDHEN, CDR2 SYDVKM. The CDR3 totals 13 residues. The CDR3: CASTLDRGETQYF.

The chain has TRBV11-1 and TRBJ1-1; there is no DNA to check the TCRdb D call of TRBD1. Germline CDR1 and CDR2: SGHAT and FQDESV (reference sequence). This CDR3 is 19 amino acids long. This CDR3 reads CASNPGGGGVKVGNTEAFF. The variable domain in full, completed from reference TRBV11-1 and TRBJ1-1, reads EAEVAQSPRYKITEKSQAVAFWCDPISGHATLYWYRQILGQGPELLVQFQDESVVDDSQLPKDRFSAERLKGVDSTLKIQPAELGDSAMYLCASNPGGGGVKVGNTEAFFGQGTRLTVV.

The rearrangement uses TRBV6-1 and TRBJ2-3. This CDR3 contains 15 residues. The germline V gene encodes CDR1 MNHNS and CDR2 SASEGT. CDR3 loop: CASSVGPTSGDTQYF.

The chain recombines TRBV7-2 with TRBJ1-5; TCRdb names TRBD1, which stays unverified in the absence of DNA. Germline lookup yields CDR1 SGHTA and CDR2 FQGNSA. The CDR3 loop spans 14 amino acids. The CDR3 spells CASGGKYSNQPQHF.